One sample yielded the 18 T cell receptor beta chains listed below, sequenced in a study of identical twins. MiXCR was run by TCRdb on the 5' RACE reads, yielding one entry per CDR3 protein. The sample lists roughly 690,000 distinct CDR3 sequences, about 20% occurring once. In addition, the sample was reused for a study of T cells expressing NK-cell markers.

Sequencing input: PBMCs. The origin of the receptors is a woman under 30 in good health.

This chain uses TRBV20-1 with TRBJ1-4, with TRBD1 as a possible D gene (6 bases). V gave up 4 bases and J gave up 3 bases, with 12 bases separating them. CDR3 length: 14 amino acids. Germline V CDR1 and CDR2: DFQATT, SNEGSKA (reference sequence). CDR3 residues: CSAKTGPANEKLFF. DNA for the CDR3: TGCAGTGCTAAGACAGGTCCGGCTAATGAAAAACTGTTTTTT.

This clonotype was observed a few times. This rearrangement joins TRBV4-2 to TRBJ2-3; D is possibly TRBD1 or TRBD2 (5 bases each). CDR1 LGHNA and CDR2 YNFKEQ come from the germline V gene. Trimming pared 0 bases from V and 0 bases from J, leaving 16 bases between. The CDR3 runs 18 residues. In DNA, the CDR3 is TGTGCCAGCAGCCAAGACGGGCAGGGAGTTTCCAGCACAGATACGCAGTATTTT. As protein: CASSQDGQGVSSTDTQYF.

The chain employs TRBV20-1 and TRBJ2-1; 10 nucleotides agree with TRBD2. The J segment lost 2 bases and the V segment lost 4 bases, leaving 5 bases of the junction unmatched. Per germline, CDR1 DFQATT and CDR2 SNEGSKA (reference sequence). This CDR3 is 15 amino acids long. The chain's CDR3 is CSAIPAGGPYNEQFF. The CDR3 DNA reads as TGCAGTGCTATCCCAGCGGGAGGGCCCTACAATGAGCAGTTCTTC.

The rearrangement uses TRBV18 and TRBJ1-5, with 8 bases fitting TRBD1. The CDR3 contains 16 residues. V shed 6 bases and J 5 bases; nucleotides not matched to a gene: 12. Germline-derived CDR1 and CDR2 are KGHSH and LQKENI. Here the CDR3 DNA reads TGTGCCAGCTCTCGCTCTGGGAACAGGGGGGATCAGCCCCAGCATTTT. The encoded protein is CASSRSGNRGDQPQHF. Based on the CDR3 plus reference TRBV18 and TRBJ1-5, the full variable domain is NAGVMQNPRHLVRRRGQEARLRCSPMKGHSHVYWYRQLPEEGLKFMVYLQKENIIDESGMPKERFSAEFPKEGPSILRIQQVVRGDSAAYFCASSRSGNRGDQPQHFGDGTRLSIL.

The V gene is TRBV29-1, the J gene TRBJ1-2; D unclear. The CDR3 length is 13 residues. Germline CDR1 is SQVTM and CDR2 is ANQGSEA. V lost 5 bases and J 2 bases, leaving 12 bases between the germline ends. CDR3 protein: CSVQDGVNYGYTF. The CDR3 DNA reads as TGCAGCGTTCAGGACGGCGTGAACTATGGCTACACCTTC.

The chain links TRBV29-1 to TRBJ2-1, with 14 positions matching TRBD2. CDR1 is SQVTM and CDR2 is ANQGSEA in the germline V gene. The CDR3 has 15 residues. After removal of 6 bases from V and 9 bases from J, the junction contained 10 bases not matched to a gene. The CDR3 sequence is CSVSGTSGGRTEQFF. The CDR3, as DNA: TGCAGCGTCTCCGGGACTAGCGGGGGTCGGACTGAGCAGTTCTTC.

The chain carries TRBV12-3 or TRBV12-4 and TRBJ2-1; D is undetermined. V gave up 3 bases and J gave up 10 bases, with 7 bases separating them. The CDR3 loop spans 11 amino acids. CDR3 in DNA: TGTGCCAGCAGTTTGGTGGAGGAGCAGTTCTTC. This translates into CASSLVEEQFF.

This clonotype was seen more than once but under ten times. The chain recombines TRBV20-1 with TRBJ2-3; TRBD1 matches 9 bases. V trimming: 0 bases; J trimming: 2 bases; junction bases outside the gene matches: 6. CDR3 size: 16 residues. Per germline, CDR1 DFQATT and CDR2 SNEGSKA (reference sequence). In DNA, the CDR3 is TGCAGTGCTAGAGATGGGGGACAGGGAGTCACAGATACGCAGTATTTT. Translated: CSARDGGQGVTDTQYF.

The chain couples TRBV20-1 to TRBJ2-4; D unresolved. The CDR3 loop spans 12 amino acids. V gave up 8 bases and J gave up 9 bases, with 17 bases separating them. From germline, CDR1 is DFQATT and CDR2 SNEGSKA (reference sequence). The CDR3, as DNA: TGCAGTTTCTTCCGGGCCCCTGGCATTCAGTACTTC. This gives the protein CSFFRAPGIQYF.

This clonotype was observed a handful of times. The chain recombines TRBV7-9 with TRBJ1-1, with 8 bases identical to TRBD1. With 5 bases clipped from V and 0 bases from J, the junction kept 8 bases outside the gene matches. Germline values: CDR1 SEHNR, CDR2 FQNEAQ (reference sequence). CDR3 size: 16 residues. The DNA of the CDR3 is TGTGCCAGCAGCCTCGGACAGGGTTTATTGAACACTGAAGCTTTCTTT. It yields the protein CASSLGQGLLNTEAFF.

This chain links TRBV12-5 with TRBJ2-7; D is unresolved. This CDR3 has 13 amino acids. Trimming took off 0 bases at V and 3 bases at J, with 6 bases between the two ends. Germline assignment: CDR1 LGHNT and CDR2 FRNRAP. CDR3 in DNA: TGTGCTAGTGGTTTGGTGTCGGGCTACGAGCAGTACTTC. It specifies CASGLVSGYEQYF.

The genes are TRBV25-1 and TRBJ2-2; TRBD2 matches 7 bases. CDR3 length: 16 residues. Germline CDR1 is MGHDK and CDR2 is SYGVNS. With V trimmed by 3 bases and J by 3 bases, 7 bases remained unmatched. The CDR3 DNA is TGTGCCAGCAGTGACCGGACTAGTAGGGACACCGGGGAGCTGTTTTTT. Its translation: CASSDRTSRDTGELFF.

The rearrangement joins TRBV20-1 to TRBJ2-5; 7 nucleotides line up with TRBD1. V lost 4 bases, J lost 5 bases, and 7 bases stayed unmatched. CDR1 is DFQATT and CDR2 is SNEGSKA in the germline V gene (reference sequence). This CDR3 has 13 residues. CDR3 nucleotide sequence: TGCAGTGCTACCGACAGGGTTAGGGAGACCCAGTACTTC. Its translation: CSATDRVRETQYF.

The chain has TRBV20-1 and TRBJ2-7, with D hard to call. The CDR3 runs 14 residues. The germline CDR1 and CDR2 sequences are DFQATT and SNEGSKA (reference sequence). V was trimmed by 1 base and J by 0 bases, leaving 10 bases between them. CDR3 in DNA: TGCAGTGCTAGAGCTTCGTACAGCTCCTACGAGCAGTACTTC. This gives the protein CSARASYSSYEQYF.

DNA for the CDR3: TGTGCCAGCTCACCCATGGGGAGTGGCTACGAGCAGTACTTC. It translates to CASSPMGSGYEQYF. The J gene is TRBJ2-7, the V gene TRBV18, with D perhaps matching TRBD2 (5 bases). Deletions cut 3 bases from V and 3 bases from J, with 12 bases between. The CDR3 is made up of 14 amino acids. Germline values: CDR1 KGHSH, CDR2 LQKENI. Combining the CDR3 with reference TRBV18 and TRBJ2-7 gives the whole variable domain NAGVMQNPRHLVRRRGQEARLRCSPMKGHSHVYWYRQLPEEGLKFMVYLQKENIIDESGMPKERFSAEFPKEGPSILRIQQVVRGDSAAYFCASSPMGSGYEQYFGPGTRLTVT.

This clonotype came up many times. The rearrangement uses TRBV18 and TRBJ2-6; D gene unclear. V was shortened by 0 bases and J by 3 bases, with 6 bases between the two germline ends. The germline gives CDR1 KGHSH, CDR2 LQKENI. This CDR3 comprises 15 residues. CDR3 residues: CASSPPYNGANVLTF. The CDR3 nucleotides read TGTGCCAGCTCACCACCGTACAATGGGGCCAACGTCCTGACTTTC. The whole variable domain, remainder taken from reference TRBV18 and TRBJ2-6, is NAGVMQNPRHLVRRRGQEARLRCSPMKGHSHVYWYRQLPEEGLKFMVYLQKENIIDESGMPKERFSAEFPKEGPSILRIQQVVRGDSAAYFCASSPPYNGANVLTFGAGSRLTVL.

This clonotype was counted once. The chain joins TRBV12-3 or TRBV12-4 to TRBJ2-3; D is unresolved. Trimming took off 1 base at V and 2 bases at J, with 13 bases between the two ends. This CDR3 region has 16 residues. CDR3 bases: TGTGCCAGCAGTTTAGGTGAAGCGTTCTCCACAGATACGCAGTATTTT. It translates to CASSLGEAFSTDTQYF.

This clonotype was observed a few times. This sequence joins TRBV10-3 and TRBJ2-7; TRBD1 matches at 9 bases. This CDR3 comprises 15 residues. The junction had 9 bases not matched to a gene; V was cut back by 5 bases and J by 4 bases. Germline CDR1 reads ENHRY; CDR2 reads SYGVKD. The CDR3 DNA reads as TGTGCCATCAGTCCGAGGGGACAGGGAATATACGAGCAGTACTTC. It translates to CAISPRGQGIYEQYF.